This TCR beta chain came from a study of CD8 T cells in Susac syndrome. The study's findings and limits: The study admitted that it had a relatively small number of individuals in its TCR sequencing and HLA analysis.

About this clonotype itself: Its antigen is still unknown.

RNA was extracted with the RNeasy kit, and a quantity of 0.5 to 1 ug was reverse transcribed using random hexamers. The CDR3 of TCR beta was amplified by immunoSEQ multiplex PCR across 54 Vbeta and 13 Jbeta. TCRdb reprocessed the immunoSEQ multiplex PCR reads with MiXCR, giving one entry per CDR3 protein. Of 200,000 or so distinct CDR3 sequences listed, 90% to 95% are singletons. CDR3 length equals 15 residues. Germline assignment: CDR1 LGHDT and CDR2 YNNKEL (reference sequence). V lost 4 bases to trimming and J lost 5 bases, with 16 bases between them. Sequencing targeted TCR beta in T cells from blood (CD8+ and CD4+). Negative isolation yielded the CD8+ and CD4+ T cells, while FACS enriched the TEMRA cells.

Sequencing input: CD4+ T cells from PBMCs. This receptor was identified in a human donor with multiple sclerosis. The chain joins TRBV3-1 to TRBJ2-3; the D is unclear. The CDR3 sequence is CASSLRGRGIDTQYF. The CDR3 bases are TGTGCCAGCAGCCTTCGCGGCAGAGGAATAGATACGCAGTATTTT.